The present TCR beta chain was sequenced within a study of control samples from healthy donors and cancer patients. The CDR3 extends over 16 amino acids. Germline assignment: CDR1 SGHVS and CDR2 FQNEAQ. V lost 5 bases to trimming and J lost 0 bases, with 16 bases between them. Only in-frame clones appear in the TCRdb table, and some are missing; sequencing was by immunoSEQ multiplex PCR. The table has around 93,000 clones, roughly 92% seen once. Input material: blood. J is TRBJ1-1 and V is TRBV7-8, with a weak D call TRBD1 (5 bases). The sequence was obtained from a human donor in good health. The donor label of this sample is uncertain. Here the CDR3 DNA reads TGTGCCAGCAGCCACCCCCGGGGGGGTATGAACACTGAAGCTTTCTTT. It is translated as CASSHPRGGMNTEAFF.